The rows below give T cell receptor beta chains drawn from one sample of a study of cytomegalovirus exposure and HLA in healthy donors. Profiled with immunoSEQ multiplex PCR; TCRdb holds only in-frame clones, not every one. The top ten hold 2.5% to 3.5% of the sample, which has around 200,000 clones, roughly 80% seen once. The source material was PBMCs. These receptors were collected from a woman in her twenties or thirties in good health and CMV-seropositive. CDR3s include the opening cysteine and the closing phenylalanine or tryptophan. Each record gives: J gene, V gene, D gene, CDR3 protein. A D gene is named only where the DNA matches it firmly.

J: TRBJ2-7
V: TRBV4-1
D: NA
CDR3: CASSHIDGPGLGYEQYF

J: TRBJ1-5
V: TRBV6-5
D: NA
CDR3: CASSYSIPTGNQPQHF

J: TRBJ1-2
V: TRBV27
D: NA
CDR3: CASSLSAGTAYGYTF

J: TRBJ1-1
V: TRBV2
D: TRBD1
CDR3: CASTGLSGGGNTEAFF

J: TRBJ2-5
V: TRBV7-2
D: TRBD1
CDR3: CASSPRTGSINWETQYF

J: TRBJ1-2
V: TRBV5-6
D: TRBD1
CDR3: CASSSDREYGYTF

J: TRBJ2-5
V: TRBV13
D: TRBD2
CDR3: CASSRLAGDETQYF

J: TRBJ2-6
V: TRBV6-5
D: NA
CDR3: CASSVRESRANVLTF

J: NA
V: TRBV27
D: TRBD2
CDR3: CASSGLAGGSYEQYF

J: TRBJ2-7
V: TRBV5-1
D: NA
CDR3: CASSLAAGADPSFYEQYF

J: TRBJ2-7
V: TRBV27
D: TRBD1
CDR3: CASSSRQGRGQYF

J: TRBJ2-1
V: TRBV2
D: NA
CDR3: CARGDWESSYNEQFF

J: TRBJ2-7
V: TRBV27
D: TRBD2
CDR3: CASSFAGGYEQYF

J: TRBJ2-7
V: TRBV11-2
D: NA
CDR3: CASSSNSEQYF

J: TRBJ2-1
V: TRBV13
D: TRBD2
CDR3: CASRSGLAGAREQFF

J: TRBJ2-7
V: TRBV5-1
D: NA
CDR3: CASSLLAGGYEQYF

J: TRBJ2-7
V: TRBV5-4
D: TRBD2
CDR3: CASSYGSGRDYEQYF

J: TRBJ2-7
V: TRBV15
D: NA
CDR3: CATSSDLSSYEQYF

J: TRBJ2-7
V: TRBV6-5
D: TRBD1
CDR3: CASSYSRRTGKGEQYF

J: TRBJ2-6
V: TRBV5-1
D: NA
CDR3: CASSLAGDQDSGANVLTF

J: TRBJ2-2
V: TRBV5-4
D: TRBD2
CDR3: CASSEAREGPGELFF

J: TRBJ2-1
V: TRBV9
D: NA
CDR3: CASSPSVSSYNEQFF

J: TRBJ2-1
V: TRBV28
D: NA
CDR3: CASSPEGTQQFF

J: TRBJ1-1
V: TRBV6-5
D: TRBD1
CDR3: CASSYWTGDTEAFF

J: TRBJ1-2
V: TRBV25-1
D: TRBD1
CDR3: CASSDRDRDHGYTF

J: TRBJ2-7
V: TRBV28
D: TRBD2
CDR3: CASSLLGLAPGDSGTIIVDYEQYF

J: TRBJ2-3
V: TRBV6-4
D: TRBD1
CDR3: CASSAGQGGTDTQYF

J: TRBJ1-2
V: TRBV10-3
D: TRBD1
CDR3: CAISESGQGARGYTF

J: TRBJ2-1
V: TRBV23-1
D: TRBD1
CDR3: CASSQATTGGPLRDEQFF

J: TRBJ2-7
V: TRBV19
D: TRBD2
CDR3: CASSKFFGGSSYEQYF

J: TRBJ2-5
V: TRBV19
D: NA
CDR3: CASSMSVQETQYF

J: TRBJ2-7
V: TRBV4-1
D: TRBD2
CDR3: CASSLGTSGRAASREQYF

J: TRBJ2-5
V: TRBV5-6
D: NA
CDR3: CASSPRRLAQKETQYF

J: TRBJ2-6
V: TRBV5-1
D: NA
CDR3: CASSQTSGANVLTF

J: TRBJ1-5
V: TRBV25-1
D: NA
CDR3: CASRESGVNQPQHF

J: TRBJ2-3
V: TRBV28
D: NA
CDR3: CASSSLGSTDTQYF

J: TRBJ2-1
V: TRBV6-5
D: NA
CDR3: CASSYRTSSYNEQFF

J: TRBJ2-1
V: TRBV28
D: NA
CDR3: CASSLACEQFF

J: TRBJ2-7
V: TRBV6-1
D: TRBD2
CDR3: CASRDSGRGYEQYF

J: TRBJ2-2
V: TRBV19
D: NA
CDR3: CASGGGELFF

J: TRBJ2-2
V: TRBV11-2
D: TRBD2
CDR3: CASRGGGSGNTGELFF

J: TRBJ2-1
V: TRBV9
D: TRBD2
CDR3: CASSPPKTSGYNEQFF